This record covers a single T cell receptor beta chain. The antigen remains unidentified. The record originates from a study of T cell responses to AZD1222 COVID-19 vaccine. Broader study findings: Baseline seropositivity occurred in only 5 to 7 AZD1222 recipients. Once two AZD1222 doses were given, Spike-specific TCR breadth and depth went up.

The CDR3 has 14 residues. V lost 3 bases, J lost 8 bases, and 8 bases stayed unmatched. CDR1 is SGDLS and CDR2 is YYNGEE in the germline V gene. Using immunoSEQ multiplex PCR, the repertoire was profiled, and TCRdb retains in-frame clones only, with some absent. The data hold around 110,000 clones, with about 90% observed a single time. This clonotype originated in an adult who received the AZD1222 COVID-19 vaccine. The input for sequencing was peripheral blood, taken 28 days after the second AZD1222 dose. This chain links TRBV9 with TRBJ2-4; 7 nucleotides agree with TRBD1. Here the CDR3 DNA reads TGTGCCAGCAGCGAACAGGGGTTCATGGACATTCAGTACTTC. Residues: CASSEQGFMDIQYF.